This entry concerns a single TCR beta chain. No cognate antigen has been identified for it. Within one base of it there is no much larger clone, and no base qualities were kept. This sample was included in a study of blood T cell repertoires in COVID-19 (dated by TCRdb to between 2020 and 2021). About the investigation overall: Collaborator samples came from the United States, Italy and Spain and covered acute and convalescent phases of COVID-19. The sample metadata nearly always contained a de-identified subject ID, COVID-19 status, age in years and sex. The repertoires were released in a freely available public database meant as a resource for research on the immune response to SARS-CoV-2. The material from the prospective study consisted of cDNA or gDNA derived from T cells, B-cell-depleted T cells, or PBMCs. Deeply sampled blood TCRbeta repertoires from subjects exposed to, actively infected with, or recovered from COVID-19 were included in the dataset. Where available, HLA class I and class II types were obtained from metadata supplied by the sample provider rather than from assay-based typing. The samples were drawn from two sources: the first 160 participants of the ongoing ImmuneRACE study, and fewer than 1,500 subjects contributed by 6 global collaborators.

The paper as a whole reports these results and caveats: The quantity of clinical and demographic metadata differed by source and by participant and was supplied without curation.

TCRbeta CDR3 regions were amplified from genomic DNA by means of the immunoSEQ Assay, a bias-controlled multiplex PCR. Processing in the source paper ran as follows. Within the assay, amplification of reference gene primers was used to estimate how many nucleated cells each sample contained. To quantify the absolute abundance of each unique TCRbeta CDR3 rearrangement, sequence reads were collapsed and filtered. For each sample, productive Simpson clonality was calculated as the square root of Simpson's diversity index across productive rearrangements. TCRdb carries this immuneACCESS record with in-frame sequences only. Its versions omit some clonotypes, under half of them owing to an unresolved V gene in the studies checked, with the rest unexplained. That table supplies the V and J calls and clone size; D and trimming were determined from the DNA. Counted in this sample were approximately 290,000 clones; approximately 85% of them appeared once. Roughly 4% of the sample is held by the ten biggest clonotypes.

Participants in the prospective study were aged roughly 18 to 100 years, lived in approximately 26 United States geographic areas, and enrolled through a virtual design. In the prospective study, cohorts were assigned on the basis of participant-reported clinical history obtained from a screening survey and a study questionnaire. Recovered participants in ImmuneRACE Cohort 3 were defined by two consecutive negative NP/OP PCR tests, clearance by a healthcare professional, or resolution of symptoms. Each participant in the prospective study had whole blood, serum and a nasopharyngeal or oropharyngeal swab collected by mobile phlebotomists. Over an approximately 2-month period, participants in the prospective study had the option of providing additional blood draws and questionnaires. Blood samples from the prospective study were shipped frozen or at room temperature prior to DNA extraction. This receptor was identified in a woman younger than 45 who had recovered from COVID-19. What was sequenced was PBMCs or T cells enriched from blood (not recorded which).

The CDR3 region has the sequence CASSVVARYNEQFF. In nucleotide form, the sequence is TGTGCCAGCAGCGTAGTTGCGCGCTACAATGAGCAGTTCTTC. The chain was built from TRBV9 and TRBJ2-1; no D gene call is confident. CDR1 and CDR2 are drawn from the germline V gene: SGDLS, YYNGEE. V is cut by 0 bases and J by 3 bases, and the space between the germline ends is 7 bases. From cysteine to phenylalanine, the CDR3 is 14 amino acids long. Of all the DNA, just the CDR3 is kept, 42 bases in frame from base 1.